Listed below are T cell receptor beta chains from one sample, sequenced in a study of PD-1 blockade in classical Hodgkin lymphoma. TCRdb's table, derived via immunoSEQ multiplex PCR, lists solely in-frame clones and lacks some. The table has tens of thousands of clones, about nine tenths seen once. The sample in question was peripheral blood mononuclear cells (PBMCs), obtained before the fourth cycle of nivolumab. The receptor set was obtained from a human donor with classical Hodgkin lymphoma. Each CDR3 is given with its conserved first and last residue.

>TRBV11-3|TRBJ2-7|14
CASSLGDIDYEQYF
>TRBV11-2|TRBJ1-1|13
CASSLVHVSEAFF
>TRBV28|TRBJ1-2|14
CASSLRGGYYGYTF
>TRBV10-3|TRBJ2-7|14
CAVSLAPGEGEQYF
>TRBV19|TRBJ1-4|16
CASSIERGLQGEKLFF
>TRBV2|TRBJ1-2|15
CASSGGTGGRYGYTF
>TRBV30|TRBJ1-1|13
CACLRGSDTEAFF
>TRBV5-6|TRBJ1-1|14
CASSLDMENTEAFF
>TRBV11-2|TRBJ1-1|13
CATERTSNTEAFF
>TRBV27|TRBJ2-7|16
CASSSNHRGLLNEQYF
>TRBV19|TRBJ1-2|14
CASSPGQGDYGYTF
>TRBV14|TRBJ1-5|15
CASSQEGQLGGPQHF
>TRBV19|TRBJ1-1|13
CASTNNVDTEAFF
>TRBV5-1|TRBJ2-1|15
CASSFLTSSYNEQFF
>TRBV7-9|TRBJ1-6|15
CASSLQEPYNSPLHF
>TRBV6-5|TRBJ2-3|15
CASSYQRGNTDTQYF
>TRBV7-9|TRBJ1-3|15
CASTSDRGTGNTIYF
>TRBV20-1|TRBJ2-1|11
CSARDPPEQFF
>TRBV30|TRBJ2-7|13
CAWSAGGGYEQYF
>TRBV27|TRBJ2-7|15
CASGGSKPQGYEQYF
>TRBV7-3|TRBJ2-3|15
CASTKAGGPGDTQYF
>TRBV6-5|TRBJ1-2|12
CASSYQGNGYTF
>TRBV9|TRBJ2-5|15
CASSSSGGYQETQYF
>TRBV28|TRBJ1-5|17
CASSLPYRRNHNQPQHF